A single sample gave rise to the 14 T cell receptor beta chains below, sequenced in a study of blood T cell repertoires in COVID-19. Clones were read by immunoSEQ multiplex PCR, and TCRdb kept only the in-frame ones, dropping some. The table shows over 350,000 clones, with roughly 89% occurring only once. The sample comprised peripheral blood. Receptor source: a woman in her thirties with acute or convalescent COVID-19.

Here the CDR3 DNA reads TGTGCCACCAGCAGGGGGGGGAAGGGGCGTTACGAGCAGTACTTC. Its protein product is CATSRGGKGRYEQYF. The rearrangement uses TRBV15 and TRBJ2-7, with 7 bases aligning to TRBD2. There are 15 residues in the CDR3. CDR1 is LNHNV, CDR2 YYDKDF, per germline (reference sequence). The V gene end was trimmed by 3 bases and the J gene end by 4 bases; junction bases not matched to a gene: 9.

For the CDR3, the DNA is TGTGCCAGCAGCAAGAGCCTGCGTTTAGATCAGCCCCAGCATTTT. Protein product: CASSKSLRLDQPQHF. J is TRBJ1-5 and V is TRBV21-1. TRBV21-1 is annotated as a pseudogene. This CDR3 comprises 15 residues.

In the case of this clone: The sample contains more than one DNA sequence encoding this CDR3. The gene calls are TRBV12-3 or TRBV12-4 and TRBJ1-1, with D uncertain. The length of the CDR3 is 12 residues. The V end lost 5 bases, the J end lost 5 bases, and 9 bases lay between the germline ends. Here the CDR3 reads CASSPAGTEAFF. CDR3 nucleotides: TGTGCCAGCAGTCCAGCAGGAACTGAAGCTTTCTTT.

V and J are TRBV19 and TRBJ2-1; TRBD1 is a possible D gene (6 bases). The CDR3 is 12 residues long. Trimming removed 3 bases from V and 7 bases from J, with 7 bases in between. Germline CDR1 reads LNHDA; CDR2 reads SQIVND (reference sequence). CDR3 sequence reads: CASSIDRNEQFF. The CDR3 DNA sequence: TGTGCCAGTAGTATCGACAGGAATGAGCAGTTCTTC.

The V call is TRBV7-3, the J call TRBJ2-1; the match to TRBD1 covers 8 bases. The CDR3 consists of 15 residues. V shed 5 bases and J 2 bases; nucleotides not matched to a gene: 5. Looked up from germline, CDR1 is SGHTA and CDR2 is FQGTGA. The chain's CDR3 is CASSQDRGPYNEQFF. CDR3 DNA: TGTGCCAGCAGCCAAGACAGGGGCCCCTACAATGAGCAGTTCTTC.

The gene calls are TRBV6-5 and TRBJ2-3, with D tentatively TRBD2 (6 bases). The germline V gene encodes CDR1 MNHEY and CDR2 SVGAGI. CDR3 length equals 12 residues. Trimming took 8 bases from V and 8 from J, leaving 14 bases between them. This CDR3 is CASGDFSGTQYF. The CDR3 DNA reads as TGTGCCAGCGGGGACTTTAGCGGTACGCAGTATTTT.

The V and J genes are TRBV28 and TRBJ1-5; 9 bases map to TRBD1. Trimming at V came to 5 bases and at J to 6 bases, leaving 11 bases not matched to a gene. The germline V gene encodes CDR1 MDHEN and CDR2 SYDVKM. CDR3 length: 16 amino acids. The CDR3 DNA follows: TGTGCCAGCAGTCCCCCTTTACAGGGGGCGACTCAGCCCCAGCATTTT. Its translation: CASSPPLQGATQPQHF.

V usage is TRBV24-1 and J usage is TRBJ2-2, with a weak D call TRBD2 (5 bases). The CDR3 runs to 14 residues. The germline V gene encodes CDR1 KGHDR and CDR2 SFDVKD. V gave up 3 bases and J gave up 6 bases, with 10 bases separating them. The CDR3 protein is CATSDIARAGELFF. Here the CDR3 DNA reads TGTGCCACCAGTGATATCGCGAGGGCCGGGGAGCTGTTTTTT.

This sequence joins TRBV5-6 and TRBJ2-7; TRBD1 matches 7 bases. The length of the CDR3 is 16 residues. The germline V gene encodes CDR1 SGHDT and CDR2 YYEEEE. The trim removed 7 bases at V and 2 bases at J, leaving 15 bases unmatched. CDR3 DNA sequence: TGTGCCAGCTCAAATACCAGGGACAGTAAAACCTACGAGCAGTACTTC. Translated: CASSNTRDSKTYEQYF. Drawing the rest from reference TRBV5-6 and TRBJ2-7, the complete variable domain is DAGVTQSPTHLIKTRGQQVTLRCSPKSGHDTVSWYQQALGQGPQFIFQYYEEEERQRGNFPDRFSGHQFPNYSSELNVNALLLGDSALYLCASSNTRDSKTYEQYFGPGTRLTVT.

The rearrangement joins TRBV6-5 to TRBJ2-3; 7 bases fit TRBD2. The CDR3 covers 15 residues. The junction had 16 bases not matched to a gene; V was cut back by 10 bases and J by 6 bases. The germline gives CDR1 MNHEY, CDR2 SVGAGI. The CDR3 bases are TGTGCCACCGCGGGGGTGGGGTTAACTTACGATACGCAGTATTTT. Its translation: CATAGVGLTYDTQYF.

V gene TRBV3-1 (or the pseudogene TRBV3-2) combines with J gene TRBJ1-1; 7 nucleotides line up with TRBD1. The junction had 2 bases not matched to a gene; V was cut back by 1 base and J by 9 bases. The germline gives CDR1 LGHDT, CDR2 YNNKEL (reference sequence). The CDR3 sequence is 12 residues long. The CDR3 DNA reads as TGTGCCAGCAGCCAAGGGGGACAGAAAGCTTTCTTT. Translation: CASSQGGQKAFF.

The J gene is TRBJ2-2, the V gene TRBV27, with 8 bases identical to TRBD1. V lost 5 bases to trimming and J lost 10 bases; unmatched junction nucleotides: 12. Germline-derived CDR1 and CDR2 are MNHEY and SMNVEV (reference sequence). The CDR3 is made up of 15 amino acids. The CDR3 is CASSPGTGIYEELFF. The CDR3 DNA reads as TGTGCCAGCAGTCCCGGGACAGGCATTTACGAGGAGCTGTTTTTT.

Of note for this clone: Other DNA sequences in the sample encode the same CDR3. The CDR3 coding sequence is TGCGCCAGCAGCTTCCTAGGCCCAGATACGCAGTATTTT. This gives the protein CASSFLGPDTQYF. V usage is TRBV5-1 and J usage is TRBJ2-3; no clear D. V gave up 2 bases and J gave up 4 bases, with 8 bases separating them. Germline V lookup: CDR1 SGHRS, CDR2 YFSETQ. This CDR3 is built from 13 residues.

V and J are TRBV7-6 and TRBJ2-5; 9 bases are shared with TRBD2. This CDR3 is built from 15 residues. V lost 5 bases, J lost 4 bases, and 8 bases stayed unmatched. In germline, CDR1 is SGHVS, CDR2 FNYEAQ. As DNA, the CDR3 is TGTGCCAGCAGCAAAGTAGGCGGGGGGGGAGAGACCCAGTACTTC. Encoded protein: CASSKVGGGGETQYF.